The 6 T cell receptor beta chains below come from one sample, sequenced in a study of circulating CD8 cells and anti-PD-1 response in melanoma. Each library started from roughly 15 ng of total RNA using the QIAseq Immune Repertoire TCR panel. A single record per CDR3 protein comes from TCRdb applying MiXCR to the reads. This sample yields several hundred distinct CDR3 sequences, of which about 7.5% are seen a single time; 30% to 35% belongs to the top ten. Sorting of live CD3+CD8+TCRalphabeta+ cells by PD-1 and/or TIGIT gave four subsets. This sample comprised CD8+ T cells from PBMCs, obtained at baseline or after one month of anti-PD-1 therapy (not recorded which). The receptor source for this set is a human donor with melanoma.

By share of the sample, this clonotype is large (0.1 to 1%). This chain joins TRBV28 and TRBJ2-7, with TRBD1 matching over 7 bases. With V trimmed by 7 bases and J by 3 bases, 9 bases remained unmatched. CDR3 length equals 14 residues. The germline V gene has CDR1 MDHEN and CDR2 SYDVKM. CDR3 loop: CASNLQGEYYEQYF. DNA of the CDR3: TGTGCCAGCAACCTGCAGGGGGAGTACTACGAGCAGTACTTC.

The rearrangement joins TRBV20-1 to TRBJ2-1; D not certain. CDR1 is DFQATT and CDR2 is SNEGSKA in the germline V gene (reference sequence). The CDR3 consists of 12 residues. The V end was cut by 3 bases, the J end by 2 bases, with 5 bases between. The CDR3 region has the DNA TGCAGTGCTAGCAATACCTACAATGAGCAGTTCTTC. It translates to CSASNTYNEQFF.

This clonotype is classed as large. This chain joins TRBV14 and TRBJ2-7, with D hard to call. V was trimmed by 4 bases and J by 2 bases, leaving 18 bases between them. Germline V CDR1 and CDR2: SGHDN, FVKESK. There are 16 residues in the CDR3. CDR3 bases: TGTGCCAGCAGCCTGCTGGATAAGAAAATAGCCTACGAGCAGTACTTC. Its protein product is CASSLLDKKIAYEQYF.

By frequency in the sample, this clonotype is large. The chain has TRBV29-1 and TRBJ2-1, with TRBD2 identical over 7 bases. Germline V lookup: CDR1 SQVTM, CDR2 ANQGSEA. The CDR3 loop spans 12 amino acids. Germline trimming cut 8 bases from V and 9 bases from J; bases unmatched to any gene: 10. In DNA, the CDR3 is TGCAGCATAAGGGAGGGGTACGGTGAGCAGTTCTTC. Encoded protein: CSIREGYGEQFF.

This clonotype came up once. Mismatch with germline at one junction end may stem from a read error. V gene TRBV24-1 combines with J gene TRBJ1-5; TRBD1 might be the D (5 bases). The CDR3 consists of 13 residues. In germline, CDR1 is KGHDR, CDR2 SFDVKD. The CDR3 region is CATSDPRGQPQHF. In DNA, the CDR3 is TGTGCTACCAGTGATCCGAGGGGTCAGCCCCAGCATTTT.

This clonotype is judged large. V usage is TRBV24-1 and J usage is TRBJ2-2; D unclear. This CDR3 region has 13 residues. The ends were cut back, 3 bases at V and 5 bases at J, with 6 bases in the middle. Looked up from germline, CDR1 is KGHDR and CDR2 is SFDVKD. The CDR3 nucleotides read TGTGCCACCAGTGATCTTGTGACCGGGGAGCTGTTTTTT. It specifies CATSDLVTGELFF.